Following are 8 T cell receptor beta chains from one sample sequenced in a study of low-dose radiotherapy and immunotherapy resistance in tumors. This sample's time point: before trial treatment. TRAV- and TRBV-specific primers primed first-strand cDNA, covering alpha and beta chains. Over about 18 PCR cycles, TCRs were amplified from a constant-region primer and V-primer adapter. TCRdb passed the reads through MiXCR, listing each CDR3 protein once. The profile shows 70,000 to 90,000 distinct CDR3 sequences, about 18% of them singletons. Material: PBMCs, obtained before treatment. The receptors shown here come from a male donor with prostate cancer.

This clonotype has a single count. The junction departs from germline at one end; a sequencing error may be responsible. This rearrangement joins TRBV11-2 to TRBJ2-1; D not resolved. Germline V lookup: CDR1 SGHAT, CDR2 FQNNGV. The CDR3 spans 16 residues. The CDR3 DNA reads TGTGCCAGCAACTTAGATCGCAGGATATCGCTCAATGAGCAGTTCTTC. Residues: CASNLDRRISLNEQFF.

There are many counts of this clonotype. It is unclear where the CDR3 begins or ends on the DNA, so no DNA is shown, and the CDR3 is as TCRdb lists it. This rearrangement joins TRBV7-5 to TRBJ2-5. TRBV7-5 is reported as a pseudogene. The CDR3 totals 16 residues, both ends included. The CDR3 sequence: CISVPEGHLSQETQYF.

This clonotype was detected ten times or more. This chain connects TRBV11-2 to TRBJ2-3, with 12 bases aligning to TRBD2. The junction had 6 bases not matched to a gene; V was cut back by 1 base and J by 10 bases. CDR3 size: 15 residues. The germline V gene has CDR1 SGHAT and CDR2 FQNNGV. The CDR3 region has the DNA TGTGCCAGCAGCTTAGCCCCTAGCGGGGGGGCCGCGCAGTATTTT. This gives the protein CASSLAPSGGAAQYF.

This clonotype appeared many times. The chain uses TRBV10-3 and TRBJ2-3; 8 positions match TRBD2. Germline trimming cut 4 bases from V and 2 bases from J; bases unmatched to any gene: 11. Germline-derived CDR1 and CDR2 are ENHRY and SYGVKD. The CDR3 is 17 amino acids. The CDR3 region has the DNA TGTGCCATCAGTGGTGGGCTTAGCGGGGAGCCCACAGATACGCAGTATTTT. Protein: CAISGGLSGEPTDTQYF.

This clonotype was observed at least ten times. This rearrangement joins TRBV7-3 to TRBJ2-7; TRBD2 matches at 8 bases. The CDR3 runs to 15 residues. V dropped 1 base and J dropped 3; count of bases not matched to a gene: 5. The germline V gene encodes CDR1 SGHTA and CDR2 FQGTGA. CDR3 in amino acids: CASSLNGGGFYEQYF. For the CDR3, the DNA is TGTGCCAGCAGCTTAAACGGGGGGGGATTCTACGAGCAGTACTTC.

This chain joins TRBV7-6 and TRBJ2-7; D call uncertain. With 7 bases removed from V and 0 bases from J, the gap between germline ends came to 4 bases. Germline lookup yields CDR1 SGHVS and CDR2 FNYEAQ. The CDR3 length is 11 residues. CDR3 coding DNA: TGTGCCAGCATGGGCTCCTACGAGCAGTACTTC. Translation gives CASMGSYEQYF.

The J gene is TRBJ1-4, the V gene TRBV20-1; D gene uncertain. Trimming removed 5 bases at V and 8 bases at J, with 9 bases between. The CDR3 length is 11 residues. Germline V gene sequence: CDR1 DFQATT, CDR2 SNEGSKA (reference sequence). CDR3 DNA sequence: TGCAGTGCTGAGAGTAGGGAAAAACTGTTTTTT. Amino acids: CSAESREKLFF.

The chain combines TRBV7-2 with TRBJ2-6; D call uncertain. The germline V gene encodes CDR1 SGHTA and CDR2 FQGNSA. This CDR3 has 15 residues. V was pared by 7 bases and J by 0 bases, with 10 bases between. DNA of the CDR3: TGTGCCAGCACCCCCTCGACCTCTGGGGCCAACGTCCTGACTTTC. Translation gives CASTPSTSGANVLTF.